The sequence of this T cell receptor (beta chain) was determined in a study of graft-versus-host responses after intestinal transplantation. The wider study: Each transplant was multivisceral, liver-intestinal, or isolated intestinal. Every one of the recipients received anti-thymocyte globulin induction and afterwards took tacrolimus and steroids for roughly 3 years.

This clone was detected once. The target antigen is unknown. Here immunoSEQ multiplex PCR was the method, and the copy in TCRdb shows in-frame clones only, minus some. Here the sample spans tens of thousands of clones, around 89% being singletons. The CDR3 is 15 amino acids. Per the germline V gene, CDR1 is SGHTA and CDR2 is FQGTGA. Trimming took 8 bases from V and 0 from J; bases not matched to a gene: 8. The V call is TRBV7-3, the J call TRBJ2-3, with TRBD2 matching 7 bases. The sequence was obtained from a human donor who was the organ donor for an intestinal transplant. The sequenced sample was unstimulated CD4+ T cells sorted from spleen or lymph node cells, obtained before transplant. The CDR3 here is CASQWSGGSTDTQYF. CDR3 nucleotides: TGTGCCAGCCAGTGGTCGGGGGGAAGCACAGATACGCAGTATTTT.